The 17 T cell receptor beta chains listed next were all sequenced from one sample in a study of T cells after yellow fever vaccination. TCRdb analysed the 5' RACE reads with MiXCR anew, one entry per CDR3 protein. The table includes 450,000 to 550,000 distinct CDR3 sequences, 21% detected once. This material consisted of PBMCs, taken about 20 days after the first yellow fever vaccination. These receptor sequences come from a man aged 18-30 years who received the YFV17D yellow fever vaccine.

The rearrangement joins TRBV5-1 to TRBJ1-1; weak D call: TRBD1 (6 bases). Trimming removed 2 bases at V and 7 bases at J, with 15 bases between. The germline CDR1 and CDR2 sequences are SGHRS and YFSETQ. The CDR3 is 14 residues long. The CDR3 spells CASSLSSGGLEAFF. The CDR3 nucleotides read TGCGCCAGCAGCTTATCTTCCGGGGGGCTTGAAGCTTTCTTT.

This chain connects TRBV5-1 to TRBJ2-3; D may match TRBD1 or TRBD2 (5 bases each). The V end lost 0 bases, the J end lost 1 base, and 12 bases lay between the germline ends. Germline V gene data show CDR1 as SGHRS and CDR2 as YFSETQ. The CDR3 contains 16 residues. The CDR3 nucleotides are TGCGCCAGCAGCTTGGAGGGACGGGTCCGCACAGATACGCAGTATTTT. Translated: CASSLEGRVRTDTQYF.

Written as DNA, the CDR3 is TGTGCCAGCAGTTTAGGCTCGGGAGAAGCTTTCTTT. Translating it yields CASSLGSGEAFF. This chain links TRBV12-3 or TRBV12-4 with TRBJ1-1, with D uncertain. Trimming pared 1 base from V and 8 bases from J, leaving 8 bases between. The CDR3 runs to 12 residues.

The chain has TRBV12-3 or TRBV12-4 and TRBJ1-5, with 8 bases lining up with TRBD1. Unmatched junction bases numbered 6, after V lost 9 bases and J lost 2 bases. CDR3 length: 14 residues. CDR3 nucleotide sequence: TGTGCCAGTCAGGGGGCAGGGCGCAATCAGCCCCAGCATTTT. Protein product: CASQGAGRNQPQHF.

There are a few counts of this clonotype. The rearrangement uses TRBV4-3 and TRBJ2-2, with D possibly called TRBD1 or TRBD2 (5 bases each). V was trimmed by 1 base and J by 7 bases, leaving 16 bases between them. Germline CDR1 reads LGHNA; CDR2 reads YSLEER. CDR3 length: 16 amino acids. Written as DNA, the CDR3 is TGCGCCAGCAGCCAAGCATCCCGTCTGAGGGGCGGGGAGCTGTTTTTT. Its translation is CASSQASRLRGGELFF.

This clonotype occurred a few times. The V call is TRBV20-1, the J call TRBJ2-3, with a weak D call TRBD2 (7 bases). The V gene's germline CDR1 is DFQATT and CDR2 SNEGSKA (reference sequence). The V gene lost 1 base and the J gene lost 2 bases, with 19 bases spanning the gap. This CDR3 is built from 17 residues. The DNA of the CDR3 is TGCAGTGCTAGAGCTCCCGGGCGGCGGGGGCTCACAGATACGCAGTATTTT. Its translation: CSARAPGRRGLTDTQYF.

This chain links TRBV24-1 with TRBJ2-1; 7 nucleotides align to TRBD2. CDR3 length equals 16 residues. The V gene's germline CDR1 is KGHDR and CDR2 SFDVKD. Trimming removed 2 bases from V and 1 base from J; junction bases left unmatched: 4. The CDR3, as DNA: TGTGCCACCAGTGATTCGTGGGGGGGTTCCTACAATGAGCAGTTCTTC. Its protein product is CATSDSWGGSYNEQFF.

The chain employs TRBV5-1 and TRBJ2-3; 7 bases match TRBD1. Germline CDR1 and CDR2: SGHRS and YFSETQ. Unmatched junction bases numbered 9, after V lost 2 bases and J lost 9 bases. The CDR3 is 14 amino acids. The CDR3 reads CASSLGQVGDTQYF. DNA for the CDR3: TGCGCCAGCAGCTTAGGACAGGTCGGGGACACGCAGTATTTT.

This clonotype was seen a few times. The chain couples TRBV4-3 to TRBJ1-6; D is unclear. Germline CDR1 and CDR2: LGHNA and YSLEER. V was clipped by 1 base and J by 7 bases, with 14 bases between them. The CDR3 consists of 16 residues. DNA of the CDR3: TGCGCCAGCAGCCAAGCTTCCCAATTGGGAAATTCACCCCTCCACTTT. Encoded protein: CASSQASQLGNSPLHF.

The chain links TRBV20-1 to TRBJ1-6; 10 bases align to TRBD1. Germline CDR1 and CDR2: DFQATT and SNEGSKA (reference sequence). The CDR3 runs 15 residues. V lost 0 bases, J lost 9 bases, and 5 bases stayed unmatched. The CDR3 DNA follows: TGCAGTGCTAGAGATCGGGACAGGGGCTCTTCACCCCTCCACTTT. Translated: CSARDRDRGSSPLHF.

This rearrangement joins TRBV7-2 to TRBJ2-3; possible D gene TRBD2, 5 bases. The V gene lost 0 bases and the J gene lost 1 base, with 11 bases spanning the gap. In germline, CDR1 is SGHTA, CDR2 FQGNSA. The CDR3 is 16 amino acids. The CDR3 protein is CASSLATTSGTDTQYF. The CDR3 DNA sequence: TGTGCCAGCAGCTTAGCGACCACTAGTGGCACAGATACGCAGTATTTT.

The V call is TRBV4-1, the J call TRBJ1-1; D gene unclear. There are 15 residues in the CDR3. V shed 3 bases and J shed 1 base, with 12 bases lying between them. Per the germline V gene, CDR1 is MGHRA and CDR2 is YSYEKL. The CDR3 reads CASSHDVNRNTEAFF. The DNA of the CDR3 is TGCGCCAGCAGCCATGATGTAAACCGGAACACTGAAGCTTTCTTT.

This clonotype was counted ten times or more. The chain is built from TRBV29-1 and TRBJ2-1, with no clear D. The CDR3 is 13 residues long. The V gene lost 3 bases and the J gene lost 8 bases, with 14 bases spanning the gap. From germline, CDR1 is SQVTM and CDR2 ANQGSEA. The CDR3 DNA follows: TGCAGCGTTGACCGGACCCTCGGTGATGAGCAGTTCTTC. This sequence encodes CSVDRTLGDEQFF.

The sample holds a few counts of this clonotype. V gene TRBV12-3 or TRBV12-4 combines with J gene TRBJ1-2; unclear D gene. The V end was cut by 4 bases, the J end by 8 bases, with 20 bases between. The CDR3 totals 15 residues. The CDR3 loop reads CASSSQGRSLGGYTF. The CDR3 nucleotides are TGTGCCAGCAGTTCCCAAGGCAGGTCGCTTGGAGGCTACACCTTC.

This chain joins TRBV5-6 and TRBJ2-7; a possible D gene is TRBD2 (5 bases). The germline CDR1 and CDR2 sequences are SGHDT and YYEEEE. The CDR3 is 12 residues long. V was trimmed by 4 bases and J by 6 bases, leaving 11 bases between them. The CDR3 DNA sequence: TGTGCCAGCAGCGCAGAGGGTAGCGAGCAGTACTTC. This translates into CASSAEGSEQYF.

The chain combines TRBV12-3 or TRBV12-4 with TRBJ2-2; the D gene is possibly TRBD1 (5 bases). Trimming took off 2 bases at V and 0 bases at J, with 10 bases between the two ends. This CDR3 comprises 16 residues. The CDR3 is CASSLNDSPNTGELFF. In nucleotides, the CDR3 is TGTGCCAGCAGTTTAAACGACAGCCCGAACACCGGGGAGCTGTTTTTT.

V usage is TRBV28 and J usage is TRBJ2-7; no clear D. CDR3 length: 14 amino acids. V was pared by 3 bases and J by 5 bases, with 14 bases between. Germline V gene lookup returns CDR1 MDHEN and CDR2 SYDVKM. CDR3: CASSFYDSRNEQYV. The CDR3 bases are TGTGCCAGCAGTTTTTATGATTCCAGGAACGAGCAGTACGTC.